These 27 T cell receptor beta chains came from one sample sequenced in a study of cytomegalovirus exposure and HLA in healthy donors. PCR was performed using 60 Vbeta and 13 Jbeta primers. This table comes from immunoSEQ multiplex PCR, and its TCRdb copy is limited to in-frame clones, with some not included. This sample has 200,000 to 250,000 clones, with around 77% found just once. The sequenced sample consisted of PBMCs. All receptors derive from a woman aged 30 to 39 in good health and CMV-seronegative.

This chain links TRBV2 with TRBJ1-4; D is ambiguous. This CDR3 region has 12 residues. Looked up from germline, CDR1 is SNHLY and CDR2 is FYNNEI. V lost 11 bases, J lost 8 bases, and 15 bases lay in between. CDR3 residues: CAGRGMEEKLFF. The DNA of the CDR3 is TGTGCCGGCCGGGGTATGGAGGAAAAACTGTTTTTT.

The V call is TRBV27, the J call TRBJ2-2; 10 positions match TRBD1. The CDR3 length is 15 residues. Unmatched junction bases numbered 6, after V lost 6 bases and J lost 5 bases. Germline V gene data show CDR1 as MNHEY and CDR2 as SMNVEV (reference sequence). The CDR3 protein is CASSHGTGETGELFF. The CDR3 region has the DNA TGTGCCAGCAGCCACGGGACAGGGGAGACCGGGGAGCTGTTTTTT.

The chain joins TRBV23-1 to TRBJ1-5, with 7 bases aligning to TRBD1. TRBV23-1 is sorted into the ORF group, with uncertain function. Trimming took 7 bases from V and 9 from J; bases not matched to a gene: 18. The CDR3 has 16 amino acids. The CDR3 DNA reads TGCGCCAGCAAGTTAAGGGGGACAGCCTTTCCTGGGCCCCAGCATTTT. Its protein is CASKLRGTAFPGPQHF.

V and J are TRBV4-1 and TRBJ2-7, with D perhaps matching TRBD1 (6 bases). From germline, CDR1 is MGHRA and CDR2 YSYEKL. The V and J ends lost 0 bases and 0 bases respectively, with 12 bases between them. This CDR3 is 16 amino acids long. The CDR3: CASSQDAGATSYEQYF. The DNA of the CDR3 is TGCGCCAGCAGCCAAGACGCAGGGGCTACCTCCTACGAGCAGTACTTC.

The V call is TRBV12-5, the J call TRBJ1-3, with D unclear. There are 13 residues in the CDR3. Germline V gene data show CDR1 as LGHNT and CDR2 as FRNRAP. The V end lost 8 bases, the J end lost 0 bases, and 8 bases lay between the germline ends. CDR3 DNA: TGTGCTAGTATAGAGAACTCTGGAAACACCATATATTTT. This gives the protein CASIENSGNTIYF.

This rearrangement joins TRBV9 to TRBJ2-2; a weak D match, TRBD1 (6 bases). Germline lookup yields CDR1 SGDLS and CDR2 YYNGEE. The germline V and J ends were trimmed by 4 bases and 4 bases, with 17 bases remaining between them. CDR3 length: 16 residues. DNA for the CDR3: TGTGCCAGCAGCATCGATCGGGACAAACCCACCGGGGAGCTGTTTTTT. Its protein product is CASSIDRDKPTGELFF.

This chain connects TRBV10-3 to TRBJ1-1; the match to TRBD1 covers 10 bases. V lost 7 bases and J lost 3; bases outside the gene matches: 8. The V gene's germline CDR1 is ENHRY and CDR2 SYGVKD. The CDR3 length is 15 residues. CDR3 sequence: CAIKRQGAGDTEAFF. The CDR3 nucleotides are TGTGCCATCAAAAGACAGGGGGCAGGGGACACTGAAGCTTTCTTT.

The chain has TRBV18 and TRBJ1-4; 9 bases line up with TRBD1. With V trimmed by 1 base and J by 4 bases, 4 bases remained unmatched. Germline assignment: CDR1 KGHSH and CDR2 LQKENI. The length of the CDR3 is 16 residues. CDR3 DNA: TGTGCCAGCTCACCACGACAGGGGGGGAGTAATGAAAAACTGTTTTTT. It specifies CASSPRQGGSNEKLFF.

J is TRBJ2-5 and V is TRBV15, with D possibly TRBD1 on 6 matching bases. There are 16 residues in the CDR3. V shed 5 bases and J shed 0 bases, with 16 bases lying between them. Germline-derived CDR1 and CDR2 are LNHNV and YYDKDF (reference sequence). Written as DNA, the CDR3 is TGTGCCACCAGCGAACCCAACAGGGATTACCAAGAGACCCAGTACTTC. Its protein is CATSEPNRDYQETQYF. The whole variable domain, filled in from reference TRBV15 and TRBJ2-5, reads DAMVIQNPRYQVTQFGKPVTLSCSQTLNHNVMYWYQQKSSQAPKLLFHYYDKDFNNEADTPDNFQSRRPNTSFCFLDIRSPGLGDTAMYLCATSEPNRDYQETQYFGPGTRLLVL.

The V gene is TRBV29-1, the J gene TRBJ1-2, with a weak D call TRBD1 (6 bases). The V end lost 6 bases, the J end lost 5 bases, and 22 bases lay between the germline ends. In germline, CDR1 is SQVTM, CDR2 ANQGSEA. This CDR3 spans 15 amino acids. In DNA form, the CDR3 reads TGCAGCGTCGAGGGCCCCACAGGGAGGGGGTATGGCTACACCTTC. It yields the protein CSVEGPTGRGYGYTF.

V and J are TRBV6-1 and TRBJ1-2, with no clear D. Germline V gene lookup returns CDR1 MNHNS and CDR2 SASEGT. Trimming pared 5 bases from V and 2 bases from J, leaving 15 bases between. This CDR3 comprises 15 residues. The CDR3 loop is CASSITQVPNYGYTF. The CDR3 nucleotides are TGTGCCAGCAGTATTACCCAGGTACCAAACTATGGCTACACCTTC.

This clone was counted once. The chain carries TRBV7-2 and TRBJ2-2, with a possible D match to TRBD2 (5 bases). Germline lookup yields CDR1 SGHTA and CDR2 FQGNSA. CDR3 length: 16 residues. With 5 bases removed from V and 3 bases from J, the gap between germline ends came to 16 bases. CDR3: CASSRRLEQDTGELFF. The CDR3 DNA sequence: TGTGCCAGCAGCCGGAGGTTAGAGCAGGACACCGGGGAGCTGTTTTTT.

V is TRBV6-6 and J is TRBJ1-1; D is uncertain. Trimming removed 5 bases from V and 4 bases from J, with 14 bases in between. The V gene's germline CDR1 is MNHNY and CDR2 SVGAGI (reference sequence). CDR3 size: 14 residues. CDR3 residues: CASSKPGVSTEAFF. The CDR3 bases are TGTGCCAGCAGTAAACCAGGTGTCTCCACTGAAGCTTTCTTT.

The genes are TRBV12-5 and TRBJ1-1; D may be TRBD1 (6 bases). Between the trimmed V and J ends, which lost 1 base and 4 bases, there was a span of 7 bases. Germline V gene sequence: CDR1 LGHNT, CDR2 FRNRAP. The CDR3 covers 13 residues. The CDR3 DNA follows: TGTGCTAGTGGTTTGGACAGGGTCACTGAAGCTTTCTTT. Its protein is CASGLDRVTEAFF.

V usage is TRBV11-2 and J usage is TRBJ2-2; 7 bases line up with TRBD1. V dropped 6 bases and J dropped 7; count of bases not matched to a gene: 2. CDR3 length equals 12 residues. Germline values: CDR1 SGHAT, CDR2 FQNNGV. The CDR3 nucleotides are TGTGCCAGCAGGACAGGGATCGGGGAGCTGTTTTTT. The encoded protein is CASRTGIGELFF.

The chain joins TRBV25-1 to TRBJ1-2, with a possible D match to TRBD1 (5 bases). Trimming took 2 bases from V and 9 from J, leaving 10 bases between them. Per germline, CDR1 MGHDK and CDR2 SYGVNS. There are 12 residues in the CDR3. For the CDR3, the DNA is TGTGCCAGCAGTGAAGCAGGGAGGCGCTACACCTTC. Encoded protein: CASSEAGRRYTF.

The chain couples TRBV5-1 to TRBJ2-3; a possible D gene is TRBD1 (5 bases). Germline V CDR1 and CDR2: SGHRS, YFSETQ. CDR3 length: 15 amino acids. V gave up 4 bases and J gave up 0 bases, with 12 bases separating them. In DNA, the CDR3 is TGCGCCAGCAGCCCGCGTCAGGGAAGCACAGATACGCAGTATTTT. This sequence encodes CASSPRQGSTDTQYF.

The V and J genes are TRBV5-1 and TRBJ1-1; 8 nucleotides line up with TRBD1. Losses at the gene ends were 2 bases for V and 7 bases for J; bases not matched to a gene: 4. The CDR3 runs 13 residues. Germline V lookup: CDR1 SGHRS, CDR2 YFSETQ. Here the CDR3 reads CASSFPGTGEAFF. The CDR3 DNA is TGCGCCAGCAGCTTCCCCGGGACAGGTGAAGCTTTCTTT.

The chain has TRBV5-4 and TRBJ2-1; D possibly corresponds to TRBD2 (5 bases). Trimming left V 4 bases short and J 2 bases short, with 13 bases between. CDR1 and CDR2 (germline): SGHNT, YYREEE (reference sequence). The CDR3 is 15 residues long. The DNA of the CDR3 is TGTGCCAGCAGCGTCCGACGGGAACCCTACAATGAGCAGTTCTTC. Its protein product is CASSVRREPYNEQFF.

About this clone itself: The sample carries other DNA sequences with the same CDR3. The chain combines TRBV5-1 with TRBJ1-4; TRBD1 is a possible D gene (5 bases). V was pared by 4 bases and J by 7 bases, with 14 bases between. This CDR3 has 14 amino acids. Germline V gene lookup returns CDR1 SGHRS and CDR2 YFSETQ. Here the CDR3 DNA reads TGCGCCAGCAGCGGTCGTGGGGGGGGTGAAAAACTGTTTTTT. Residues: CASSGRGGGEKLFF.

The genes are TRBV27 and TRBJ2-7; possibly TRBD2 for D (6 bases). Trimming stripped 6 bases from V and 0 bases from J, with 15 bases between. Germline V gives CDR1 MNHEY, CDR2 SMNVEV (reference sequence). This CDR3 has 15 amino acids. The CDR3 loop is CASSWSGPSSYEQYF. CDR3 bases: TGTGCCAGCAGCTGGAGCGGGCCCAGCTCCTACGAGCAGTACTTC.

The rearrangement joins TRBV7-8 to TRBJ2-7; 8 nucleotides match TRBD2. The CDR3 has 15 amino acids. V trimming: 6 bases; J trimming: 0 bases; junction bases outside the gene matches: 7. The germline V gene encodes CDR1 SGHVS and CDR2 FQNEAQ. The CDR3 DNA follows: TGTGCCAGCAGGCGCGGGGGGAGGAGCTCCTACGAGCAGTACTTC. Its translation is CASRRGGRSSYEQYF.

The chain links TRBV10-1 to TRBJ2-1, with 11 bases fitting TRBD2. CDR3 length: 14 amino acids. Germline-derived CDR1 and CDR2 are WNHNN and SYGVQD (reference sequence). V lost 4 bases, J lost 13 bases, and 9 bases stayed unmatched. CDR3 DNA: TGCGCCAGCAGTGCGCGGCGACTAGCGGGGCCACAGTTCTTC. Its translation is CASSARRLAGPQFF.

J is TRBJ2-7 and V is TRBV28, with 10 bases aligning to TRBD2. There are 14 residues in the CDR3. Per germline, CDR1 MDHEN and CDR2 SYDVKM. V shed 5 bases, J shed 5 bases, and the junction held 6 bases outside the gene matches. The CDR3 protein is CASSGLAGVDEQYF. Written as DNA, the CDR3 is TGTGCCAGCAGTGGCCTAGCGGGAGTCGACGAGCAGTACTTC.

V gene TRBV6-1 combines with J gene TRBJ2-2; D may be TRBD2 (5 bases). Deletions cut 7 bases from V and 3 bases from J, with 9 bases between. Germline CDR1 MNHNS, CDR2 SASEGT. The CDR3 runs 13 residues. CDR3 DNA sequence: TGTGCCAGCAAGAAGGGAGACACCGGGGAGCTGTTTTTT. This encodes CASKKGDTGELFF.

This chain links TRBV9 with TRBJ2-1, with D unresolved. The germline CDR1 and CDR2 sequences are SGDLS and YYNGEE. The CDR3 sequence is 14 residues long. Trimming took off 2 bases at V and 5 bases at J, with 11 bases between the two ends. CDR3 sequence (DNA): TGTGCCAGCAGCGTGAACTCCAGGAACAATGAGCAGTTCTTC. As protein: CASSVNSRNNEQFF.

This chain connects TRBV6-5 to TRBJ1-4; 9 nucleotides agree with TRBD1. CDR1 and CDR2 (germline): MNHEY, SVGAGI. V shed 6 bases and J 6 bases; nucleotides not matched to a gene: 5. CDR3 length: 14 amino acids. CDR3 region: CASSWGQGDEKLFF. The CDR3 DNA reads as TGTGCCAGCAGCTGGGGACAGGGCGATGAAAAACTGTTTTTT.